These 29 T cell receptor beta chains were all obtained from the same sample, sequenced in a study of control samples from healthy donors and cancer patients. Assay: immunoSEQ multiplex PCR; the TCRdb copy retains only in-frame clones and omits some. The sample gives under 200,000 clones, roughly 94% of which show up once; 8.5% is in the top ten. The sequencing input was blood. The receptor source for this set is a woman in her forties in good health.

This clone was seen just once. V usage is TRBV5-4 and J usage is TRBJ2-1; 8 bases map to TRBD2. The V gene's germline CDR1 is SGHNT and CDR2 YYREEE (reference sequence). The CDR3 is made up of 15 amino acids. V shed 2 bases, J shed 7 bases, and the junction held 8 bases outside the gene matches. CDR3 amino acids: CASSFTGGPENEQFF. The CDR3 bases are TGTGCCAGCAGCTTTACGGGAGGGCCGGAGAATGAGCAGTTCTTC.

This clone came up a few times. The chain links TRBV7-9 to TRBJ2-4; the D gene is possibly TRBD1 (7 bases). Deletions cut 5 bases from V and 0 bases from J, with 11 bases between. CDR1 SEHNR and CDR2 FQNEAQ come from the germline V gene (reference sequence). The CDR3 has 15 amino acids. DNA of the CDR3: TGTGCCAGCAGCCACAGGGGACTAGCCAAAAACATTCAGTACTTC. Its protein is CASSHRGLAKNIQYF.

The V and J genes are TRBV18 and TRBJ1-2, with TRBD1 identical over 8 bases. This CDR3 comprises 13 residues. V trimming: 8 bases; J trimming: 7 bases; junction bases outside the gene matches: 9. The V gene's germline CDR1 is KGHSH and CDR2 LQKENI. The CDR3: CASTGDRLVGYTF. The CDR3 nucleotides are TGTGCCAGCACGGGGGACAGGTTGGTTGGCTACACCTTC.

The V and J genes are TRBV4-3 and TRBJ1-4, with 7 bases aligning to TRBD1. The CDR3 consists of 15 residues. CDR1 and CDR2 (germline): LGHNA, YSLEER. Trimming removed 1 base from V and 7 bases from J; junction bases left unmatched: 6. The DNA for the CDR3 is TGCGCCAGCAGCCAAGGTGACAGGGATACTGAAAAACTGTTTTTT. Translated: CASSQGDRDTEKLFF.

This clone was recorded once. The chain couples TRBV9 to TRBJ2-2; 8 bases map to TRBD1. The length of the CDR3 is 14 residues. From germline, CDR1 is SGDLS and CDR2 YYNGEE. Germline trimming cut 0 bases from V and 9 bases from J; bases unmatched to any gene: 4. The chain's CDR3 is CASSVEAGGRELFF. CDR3 coding DNA: TGTGCCAGCAGCGTAGAGGCAGGGGGCCGGGAGCTGTTTTTT. Full variable domain (missing parts from reference TRBV9 and TRBJ2-2): DSGVTQTPKHLITATGQRVTLRCSPRSGDLSVYWYQQSLDQGLQFLIQYYNGEERAKGNILERFSAQQFPDLHSELNLSSLELGDSALYFCASSVEAGGRELFFGEGSRLTVL.

The V gene is TRBV10-1, the J gene TRBJ1-1; D gene uncertain. Trimming took 6 bases from V and 6 from J, leaving 17 bases between them. The CDR3 runs 14 residues. Germline V gene lookup returns CDR1 WNHNN and CDR2 SYGVQD (reference sequence). DNA of the CDR3: TGCGCCAGCAGCCCAGACCGTATTAAGGCTGAAGCTTTCTTT. Translation: CASSPDRIKAEAFF.

This chain joins TRBV5-8 and TRBJ2-5, with D unresolved. Trimming took 1 base from V and 7 from J, leaving 5 bases between them. There are 11 residues in the CDR3. Germline V gene sequence: CDR1 SGHTS, CDR2 YDEGEE. The CDR3 DNA sequence: TGTGCCAGCAGCTTGAGGGTGACCCAGTACTTC. Translated, it gives CASSLRVTQYF.

The V and J genes are TRBV4-3 and TRBJ1-4; 8 bases fit TRBD1. Germline CDR1 reads LGHNA; CDR2 reads YSLEER. J lost 12 bases, V lost 3 bases, and 3 bases had no gene match. The CDR3 totals 12 residues. The CDR3 loop reads CASSHQGAELFF. The DNA for the CDR3 is TGCGCCAGCAGCCACCAGGGGGCCGAACTGTTTTTT.

In nucleotides, the CDR3 is TGTGCCACCTCCAGAAGGGATGGCTACACCTTC. This translates into CATSRRDGYTF. The rearrangement uses TRBV2 and TRBJ1-2; D is uncertain. The CDR3 loop spans 11 amino acids. Germline V gene data show CDR1 as SNHLY and CDR2 as FYNNEI. Deletions cut 10 bases from V and 6 bases from J, with 12 bases between.

The J gene is TRBJ1-2, the V gene TRBV9; the match to TRBD1 covers 10 bases. The germline gives CDR1 SGDLS, CDR2 YYNGEE. The length of the CDR3 is 14 residues. J lost 7 bases, V lost 5 bases, and 8 bases had no gene match. CDR3 DNA: TGTGCCAGCAGTGATGACAGGGGGCTTAGTGGCTACACCTTC. This gives the protein CASSDDRGLSGYTF.

This rearrangement joins TRBV15 to TRBJ1-4, with D uncertain. CDR1 and CDR2 from the germline V gene are LNHNV and YYDKDF (reference sequence). The CDR3 spans 15 residues. Trimming removed 0 bases from V and 11 bases from J, with 16 bases in between. The DNA for the CDR3 is TGTGCCACCAGCAGAGATCGCCTCGACGGCGGGAAACTGTTTTTT. It yields the protein CATSRDRLDGGKLFF.

In its sample, this clone ranks as medium-sized. This rearrangement joins TRBV5-1 to TRBJ1-1; the D gene is possibly TRBD1 (5 bases). The CDR3 loop spans 16 amino acids. CDR1 and CDR2 from the germline V gene are SGHRS and YFSETQ. The V and J ends lost 4 bases and 0 bases respectively, with 16 bases between them. The DNA of the CDR3 is TGCGCCAGCAGCATGCCGCCGGGACGGATGAACACTGAAGCTTTCTTT. Its protein is CASSMPPGRMNTEAFF.

The rearrangement uses TRBV7-2 and TRBJ1-2; 8 bases are a match to TRBD1. The CDR3 length is 13 residues. CDR1 and CDR2 from the germline V gene are SGHTA and FQGNSA. The V segment lost 6 bases and the J segment 6 bases; nucleotides outside the gene matches: 6. CDR3 sequence reads: CASREGRGHGYTF. The CDR3 DNA is TGTGCCAGCAGAGAAGGCAGGGGGCATGGCTACACCTTC.

The chain recombines TRBV27 with TRBJ1-6, with 7 nucleotides matching TRBD1. With V trimmed by 3 bases and J by 0 bases, 5 bases remained unmatched. The CDR3 has 17 residues. The germline gives CDR1 MNHEY, CDR2 SMNVEV (reference sequence). CDR3 in amino acids: CASSFGRGPSYNSPLHF. The CDR3 nucleotides are TGTGCCAGCAGTTTTGGAAGGGGGCCCTCCTATAATTCACCCCTCCACTTT.

The gene calls are TRBV5-6 and TRBJ1-1; 8 bases are a match to TRBD1. The CDR3 length is 16 residues. Germline CDR1 and CDR2: SGHDT and YYEEEE. After removal of 1 base from V and 1 base from J, the junction contained 6 bases not matched to a gene. CDR3 protein: CASSLRDRTPNTEAFF. The DNA for the CDR3 is TGTGCCAGCAGCTTGAGGGACAGGACCCCGAACACTGAAGCTTTCTTT.

This chain links TRBV5-4 with TRBJ1-1; D is unclear. The germline V and J ends were trimmed by 5 bases and 0 bases, with 8 bases remaining between them. Germline V gene sequence: CDR1 SGHNT, CDR2 YYREEE (reference sequence). The CDR3 covers 13 residues. This CDR3 is CASRPGLNTEAFF. In nucleotides, the CDR3 is TGTGCCAGCAGGCCCGGTTTGAACACTGAAGCTTTCTTT.

J is TRBJ2-2 and V is TRBV11-2; a possible D gene is TRBD1 (7 bases). The V gene's germline CDR1 is SGHAT and CDR2 FQNNGV. Trimming took 5 bases from V and 5 from J, leaving 21 bases between them. There are 17 residues in the CDR3. This CDR3 reads CASSPAAGQLRTGELFF. CDR3 nucleotides: TGTGCCAGCAGCCCAGCCGCGGGACAGCTGAGAACCGGGGAGCTGTTTTTT.

V and J are TRBV20-1 and TRBJ2-3; D is perhaps TRBD2 (6 bases). Germline V CDR1 and CDR2: DFQATT, SNEGSKA (reference sequence). The V end was cut by 5 bases, the J end by 6 bases, with 9 bases between. There are 11 residues in the CDR3. CDR3 amino acids: CSAPDYDTQYF. CDR3 coding DNA: TGCAGTGCTCCGGACTATGATACGCAGTATTTT.

The rearrangement uses TRBV11-2 and TRBJ2-5; no firm D call. The V gene's germline CDR1 is SGHAT and CDR2 FQNNGV. V was trimmed by 3 bases and J by 2 bases, leaving 13 bases between them. This CDR3 is 15 amino acids long. DNA of the CDR3: TGTGCCAGCAGCTTTTGGGCAGCTCCTCAAGAGACCCAGTACTTC. It translates to CASSFWAAPQETQYF.

The V gene is TRBV7-9, the J gene TRBJ2-7; no clear D. The CDR3 covers 12 residues. Trimming took 3 bases from V and 0 from J, leaving 3 bases between them. Germline V lookup: CDR1 SEHNR, CDR2 FQNEAQ (reference sequence). CDR3 in DNA: TGTGCCAGCAGCTTTTCCTCCTACGAGCAGTACTTC. Its protein product is CASSFSSYEQYF. The whole variable domain, filled in from reference TRBV7-9 and TRBJ2-7, reads DTGVSQNPRHKITKRGQNVTFRCDPISEHNRLYWYRQTLGQGPEFLTYFQNEAQLEKSRLLSDRFSAERPKGSFSTLEIQRTEQGDSAMYLCASSFSSYEQYFGPGTRLTVT.

The chain employs TRBV5-1 and TRBJ1-1; TRBD1 is a possible D gene (6 bases). Germline V gene lookup returns CDR1 SGHRS and CDR2 YFSETQ. V was pared by 6 bases and J by 1 base, with 10 bases between. There are 13 residues in the CDR3. The CDR3 spells CASNRDKNTEAFF. CDR3 DNA: TGCGCCAGCAATCGGGACAAGAACACTGAAGCTTTCTTT.

CDR3 nucleotide sequence: TGTGCCAGCAGCTTAGTCTGGACACGTAACTCCTACGAGCAGTACTTC. Translated, it gives CASSLVWTRNSYEQYF. The chain couples TRBV7-2 to TRBJ2-7, with D tentatively TRBD1 (5 bases). Germline V CDR1 and CDR2: SGHTA, FQGNSA. V was clipped by 1 base and J by 0 bases, with 13 bases between them. The CDR3 consists of 16 residues.

V gene TRBV5-4 combines with J gene TRBJ2-3, with 7 bases aligning to TRBD1. The CDR3 has 16 amino acids. The V gene's germline CDR1 is SGHNT and CDR2 YYREEE (reference sequence). With 4 bases clipped from V and 0 bases from J, the junction kept 8 bases outside the gene matches. This chain's CDR3 is CASSPSGQTSTDTQYF. CDR3 in DNA: TGTGCCAGCAGCCCCTCGGGACAGACTAGCACAGATACGCAGTATTTT.

The gene calls are TRBV24-1 and TRBJ1-2; 7 nucleotides agree with TRBD1. The V gene's germline CDR1 is KGHDR and CDR2 SFDVKD. Losses at the gene ends were 9 bases for V and 8 bases for J; bases not matched to a gene: 8. The CDR3 is made up of 12 amino acids. In nucleotides, the CDR3 is TGTGCCACCTCACAGGGGCAGGGGGGCTACACCTTC. The encoded protein is CATSQGQGGYTF.

This rearrangement joins TRBV7-2 to TRBJ1-2, with D maybe TRBD1 (5 bases). The CDR3 covers 14 residues. Germline loops: CDR1 SGHTA, CDR2 FQGNSA. V lost 3 bases and J 8 bases, leaving 16 bases between the germline ends. CDR3 sequence: CASSLTETLQGYTF. In DNA, the CDR3 is TGTGCCAGCAGCTTGACAGAAACTCTTCAGGGCTACACCTTC.

The rearrangement links TRBV5-4 to TRBJ1-2; D gene ambiguous. The CDR3 extends over 14 amino acids. Looked up from germline, CDR1 is SGHNT and CDR2 is YYREEE (reference sequence). Trimming cost V 2 bases and J 8 bases, with 16 bases left between them. Here the CDR3 reads CASSFDADHEGYTF. CDR3 nucleotide sequence: TGTGCCAGCAGCTTTGACGCGGATCATGAAGGCTACACCTTC.

J is TRBJ1-1 and V is TRBV7-2; tentatively, D is TRBD1 (5 bases). Germline V gene lookup returns CDR1 SGHTA and CDR2 FQGNSA. Trimming removed 0 bases at V and 8 bases at J, with 16 bases between. The CDR3 totals 15 residues. CDR3 nucleotide sequence: TGTGCCAGCAGCTTAGCAAGGGGTCGGATGGGGGAAGCTTTCTTT. Residues: CASSLARGRMGEAFF.

With regard to this clone: At the DNA level, this CDR3 is encoded by other sequences in the same sample as well. The chain has TRBV12-3 or TRBV12-4 and TRBJ2-7; unclear D gene. The CDR3 has 11 amino acids. Trimming pared 1 base from V and 3 bases from J, leaving 1 base between. CDR3 nucleotide sequence: TGTGCCAGCAGTTTAGGCTACGAGCAGTACTTC. Its protein is CASSLGYEQYF.

The rearrangement links TRBV9 to TRBJ2-3; no clear D gene. Deletions cut 6 bases from V and 0 bases from J, with 8 bases between. Germline assignment: CDR1 SGDLS and CDR2 YYNGEE. CDR3 length: 13 amino acids. The DNA of the CDR3 is TGTGCCAGCAACGAAATTAGCACAGATACGCAGTATTTT. This sequence encodes CASNEISTDTQYF.